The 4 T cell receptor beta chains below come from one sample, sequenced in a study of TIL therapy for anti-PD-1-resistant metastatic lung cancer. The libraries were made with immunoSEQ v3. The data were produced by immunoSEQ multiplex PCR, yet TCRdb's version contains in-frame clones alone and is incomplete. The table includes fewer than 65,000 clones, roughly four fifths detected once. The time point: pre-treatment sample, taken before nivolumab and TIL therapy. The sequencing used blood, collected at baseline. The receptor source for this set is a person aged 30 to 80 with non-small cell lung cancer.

CDR3 nucleotides: TGTGCCAGCAGTTACGCGCGGACAGGGACAGAGCCCCAGCATTTT. Its translation is CASSYARTGTEPQHF. J is TRBJ1-5 and V is TRBV6-2 or TRBV6-3; TRBD1 aligns across 8 bases. The CDR3 is 15 amino acids. J lost 8 bases, V lost 2 bases, and 8 bases had no gene match. Germline CDR1 is MNHEY and CDR2 is SVGEGT.

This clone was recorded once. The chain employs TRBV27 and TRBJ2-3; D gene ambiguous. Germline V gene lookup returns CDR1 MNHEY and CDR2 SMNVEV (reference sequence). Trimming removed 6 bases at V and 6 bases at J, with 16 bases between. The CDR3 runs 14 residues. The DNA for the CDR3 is TGTGCCAGCAGACTTAAACAAATCCGGGATACGCAGTATTTT. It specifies CASRLKQIRDTQYF.

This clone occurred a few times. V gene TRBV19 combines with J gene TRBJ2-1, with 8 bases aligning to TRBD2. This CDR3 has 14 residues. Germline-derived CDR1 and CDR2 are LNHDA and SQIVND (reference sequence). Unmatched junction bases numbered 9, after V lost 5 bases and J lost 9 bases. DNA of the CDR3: TGTGCCAGTAGTTCTCGGGGGGGCCTCGGTGAGCAGTTCTTC. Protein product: CASSSRGGLGEQFF.

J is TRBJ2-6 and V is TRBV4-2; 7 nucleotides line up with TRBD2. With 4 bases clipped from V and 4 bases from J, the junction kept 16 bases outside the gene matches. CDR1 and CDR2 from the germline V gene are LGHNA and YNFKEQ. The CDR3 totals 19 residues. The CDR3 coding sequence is TGTGCCAGCAGCCGAGAGAACAAGCGGGGCCTTCGAGGGGCCAACGTCCTGACTTTC. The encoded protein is CASSRENKRGLRGANVLTF.